Below, one T cell receptor beta chain is given with its context. Its specificity is unknown. V was clipped by 1 base and J by 4 bases; unmatched bases: 9. CDR1 is SGHTA and CDR2 is FQGNSA in the germline V gene. This CDR3 is 16 amino acids long. The data derive from a study of cytomegalovirus exposure and HLA in healthy donors. Study context: Early on, a data release was issued that held 80 million or so unique TCRs from HLA-typed donors.

Findings and limits, study-wide: A later analysis linked fewer than 20,000 TCR beta sequences to HLA alleles at 0.05 false discovery rate. The study designated 150 or so TCR beta chains cytomegalovirus-associated. Rare TCR sequences dominated, though some public TCRs recurred in many donors.

Primers: 60 Vbeta forward and 13 Jbeta reverse. The data were produced by immunoSEQ multiplex PCR, yet TCRdb's version contains in-frame clones alone and is incomplete. The repertoire consists of 95,000 to 150,000 clones, with roughly 80% occurring once and the leading ten covering 2% to 2.5%. This receptor was identified in a man aged 25-40 years in good health and CMV-seronegative. Sequences were obtained from PBMCs. The chain uses TRBV7-2 and TRBJ1-2; TRBD1 agrees at 7 bases. CDR3 protein: CASSLVQGVKGYGYTF. Written as DNA, the CDR3 is TGTGCCAGCAGCTTAGTTCAGGGGGTTAAAGGCTATGGCTACACCTTC.